This is a list of T cell receptor beta chains from one sample in a study of T-cell memory formation after mild COVID-19. TCRdb independently ran MiXCR on the 5' RACE reads; one entry per CDR3 protein. The sample consists of some 210,000 distinct CDR3 sequences, roughly a tenth of them appearing once. Sequenced input: PBMCs or a T cell subset sorted from them (not recorded which). The receptors here all came from a man aged 18 to 30 who had mild COVID-19 (a few samples of this study predate the infection). Cell type and time point are not known. The CDR3 runs from the conserved cysteine through the conserved F or W. Fields, in order: CDR3 DNA, CDR3 protein, V gene, J gene, clone size, D gene. D genes are given only for firm matches. Not every row has a clone size; where given, it reads once, few, many or a size class.

CDR3 DNA: TGCGCCAGCAGCTTGGGTCAGCTTAACACCGGGGAGCTGTTTTTT
CDR3 protein: CASSLGQLNTGELFF
V gene: TRBV5-1
J gene: TRBJ2-2
clone size: NA
D gene: NA

CDR3 DNA: TGCGCCAGCAGCCTGTTAGGGAATACGAACACTGAAGCTTTCTTT
CDR3 protein: CASSLLGNTNTEAFF
V gene: TRBV5-1
J gene: TRBJ1-1
clone size: NA
D gene: NA

CDR3 DNA: TGTGCCAGCAGCTCAGCGGAGCGGGGACTAGGGCGGTTCTTC
CDR3 protein: CASSSAERGLGRFF
V gene: TRBV7-8
J gene: TRBJ2-1
clone size: NA
D gene: TRBD2

CDR3 DNA: TGTGCCAGCAGCACCTATTTGGGCGGGGGCTCCTACAATGAGCAGTTCTTC
CDR3 protein: CASSTYLGGGSYNEQFF
V gene: TRBV14
J gene: TRBJ2-1
clone size: many
D gene: TRBD2

CDR3 DNA: TGCGCCAGCAGGACTAGCAGCACAGATACGCAGTATTTT
CDR3 protein: CASRTSSTDTQYF
V gene: TRBV5-1
J gene: TRBJ2-3
clone size: many
D gene: TRBD2

CDR3 DNA: TGTGCCAGCAACTACCCGGGGGCGGGCAATGAGCAGTTCTTC
CDR3 protein: CASNYPGAGNEQFF
V gene: TRBV28
J gene: TRBJ2-1
clone size: few
D gene: NA

CDR3 DNA: TGTGCCAACAGCGTCAGGGGGAGCACAGATACGCAGTATTTT
CDR3 protein: CANSVRGSTDTQYF
V gene: TRBV9
J gene: TRBJ2-3
clone size: NA
D gene: TRBD1

CDR3 DNA: TGTGCCAGCACCACGGGTCTGAGCGGTCGCACAGATACGCAGTATTTT
CDR3 protein: CASTTGLSGRTDTQYF
V gene: TRBV6-5
J gene: TRBJ2-3
clone size: NA
D gene: NA

CDR3 DNA: TGTGCCAGCAGCCAAGGGGTGACTGTCGGGCCCCAGCATTTT
CDR3 protein: CASSQGVTVGPQHF
V gene: TRBV4-2
J gene: TRBJ1-5
clone size: NA
D gene: NA

CDR3 DNA: TGTGCCAGCAGCCCCAGAGTGGACACTGAAGCTTTCTTT
CDR3 protein: CASSPRVDTEAFF
V gene: TRBV7-9
J gene: TRBJ1-1
clone size: few
D gene: NA

CDR3 DNA: TGTGCCAGCAGTACCCGACAGGGAGGCTATGGCTACACCTTC
CDR3 protein: CASSTRQGGYGYTF
V gene: TRBV28
J gene: TRBJ1-2
clone size: few
D gene: TRBD1

CDR3 DNA: TGTGCCAGCAGTTACCGGACTAGCGGGGGGGCGATGCAGTTCTTC
CDR3 protein: CASSYRTSGGAMQFF
V gene: TRBV6-5
J gene: TRBJ2-1
clone size: NA
D gene: TRBD2

CDR3 DNA: TGCGCCAGCAGCCACCTATACAAGGCGAACTATGGCTACACCTTC
CDR3 protein: CASSHLYKANYGYTF
V gene: TRBV4-1
J gene: TRBJ1-2
clone size: few
D gene: NA

CDR3 DNA: TGCAGTGCCGCGGGTAGGGCTGAAGCTTTCTTT
CDR3 protein: CSAAGRAEAFF
V gene: TRBV20-1
J gene: TRBJ1-1
clone size: few
D gene: NA

CDR3 DNA: TGCGCCAGCAGCCGGTCTGTCCAATTGAACACCGGGGAGCTGTTTTTT
CDR3 protein: CASSRSVQLNTGELFF
V gene: TRBV5-1
J gene: TRBJ2-2
clone size: NA
D gene: NA

CDR3 DNA: TGTGCCAGCAGCCGGGACGCCGGGGAGCTGTTTTTT
CDR3 protein: CASSRDAGELFF
V gene: TRBV6-2/TRBV6-3
J gene: TRBJ2-2
clone size: many
D gene: NA

CDR3 DNA: TGCAGCGTTAACAGGGGCGGCACTGAAGCTTTCTTT
CDR3 protein: CSVNRGGTEAFF
V gene: TRBV29-1
J gene: TRBJ1-1
clone size: NA
D gene: TRBD1

CDR3 DNA: TGTGCCAGCTACCGACTAGGGGGAACCTACGAGCAGTACTTC
CDR3 protein: CASYRLGGTYEQYF
V gene: TRBV27
J gene: TRBJ2-7
clone size: few
D gene: NA

CDR3 DNA: TGTGCCAGCAGTGTCACGGGACAGGAGACTTATGGCTACACCTTC
CDR3 protein: CASSVTGQETYGYTF
V gene: TRBV2
J gene: TRBJ1-2
clone size: few
D gene: TRBD1

CDR3 DNA: TGTGCCAGCAGCCCCGGACAGATCACAGATACGCAGTATTTT
CDR3 protein: CASSPGQITDTQYF
V gene: TRBV7-9
J gene: TRBJ2-3
clone size: few
D gene: NA

CDR3 DNA: TGTGCCAGCAGCCAATTATCTGGATCTGGAAACACCATATATTTT
CDR3 protein: CASSQLSGSGNTIYF
V gene: TRBV3-1
J gene: TRBJ1-3
clone size: few
D gene: NA

CDR3 DNA: TGTGCCAGCAGTTACTCAGGAAACCCTAACTATGGCTACACCTTC
CDR3 protein: CASSYSGNPNYGYTF
V gene: TRBV6-5
J gene: TRBJ1-2
clone size: few
D gene: NA

CDR3 DNA: TGTGCCTGGAGTGTACAAGTGTACGAGCAGTACTTC
CDR3 protein: CAWSVQVYEQYF
V gene: TRBV30
J gene: TRBJ2-7
clone size: few
D gene: NA

CDR3 DNA: TGTGCCAGCAGTCAGGGACAGGGTTCGTTCTTC
CDR3 protein: CASSQGQGSFF
V gene: TRBV28
J gene: TRBJ2-1
clone size: NA
D gene: TRBD1